The T cell receptor beta chain under discussion was sequenced for a study of OX40 agonist ivuxolimab in advanced cancers. Repertoires were generated with immunoSEQ multiplex PCR, while TCRdb's copy carries only in-frame clones and drops some. Of tens of thousands of clones listed, roughly 90% are singletons. Blood was sampled at baseline, cycle 4 day 1, and cycle 7 day 1. The germline V gene encodes CDR1 MNHEY and CDR2 SVGAGI. With 4 bases removed from V and 6 bases from J, the gap between germline ends came to 16 bases. This CDR3 contains 14 residues. This clonotype was obtained from an adult with an advanced solid tumor such as melanoma, head and neck, liver or kidney cancer. Source: CD4+ or CD8+ T cells sorted from blood, taken in a trial of the OX40 agonist ivuxolimab. The J gene is TRBJ2-7, the V gene TRBV6-5; no clear D. The CDR3 sequence is CASSSNLLLLEQYF. In DNA form, the CDR3 reads TGTGCCAGCAGTTCAAATCTACTACTACTCGAGCAGTACTTC.